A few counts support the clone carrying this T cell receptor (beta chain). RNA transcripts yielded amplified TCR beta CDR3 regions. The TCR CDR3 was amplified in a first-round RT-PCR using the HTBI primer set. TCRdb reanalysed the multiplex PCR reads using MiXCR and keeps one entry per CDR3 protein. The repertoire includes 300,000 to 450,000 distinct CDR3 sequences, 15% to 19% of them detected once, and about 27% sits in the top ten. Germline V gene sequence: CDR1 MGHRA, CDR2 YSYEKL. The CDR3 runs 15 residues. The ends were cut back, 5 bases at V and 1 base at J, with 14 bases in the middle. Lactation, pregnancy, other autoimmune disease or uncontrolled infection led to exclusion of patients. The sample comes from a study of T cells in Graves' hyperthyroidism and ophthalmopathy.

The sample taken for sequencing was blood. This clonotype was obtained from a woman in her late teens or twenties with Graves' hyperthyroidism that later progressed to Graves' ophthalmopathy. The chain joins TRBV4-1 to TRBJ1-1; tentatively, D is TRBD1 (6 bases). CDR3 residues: CASSFRTETNTEAFF. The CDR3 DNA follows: TGCGCCAGCAGCTTCCGGACAGAGACGAACACTGAAGCTTTCTTT.